Below, 9 T cell receptor beta chains from the same sample are listed, as sequenced in a study of T cell responses to AZD1222 COVID-19 vaccine. Generated by immunoSEQ multiplex PCR, the TCRdb table keeps only in-frame clones and is missing some. The repertoire includes about 140,000 clones, roughly 90% of them detected once, and around 2.8% sits in the top ten. The sample in question was peripheral blood, obtained on day 0 of AZD1222 vaccination. All receptors come from an adult in good health.

The chain couples TRBV6-5 to TRBJ2-7; 9 bases align to TRBD2. The CDR3 totals 14 residues. CDR1 is MNHEY, CDR2 SVGAGI, per germline. V lost 2 bases and J lost 4; bases outside the gene matches: 3. The chain's CDR3 is CASSYGTSPYEQYF. The CDR3 DNA reads as TGTGCCAGCAGTTACGGGACTAGCCCGTACGAGCAGTACTTC.

This clone was detected only once. Additional DNA sequences in this sample encode the identical CDR3. V usage is TRBV4-3 and J usage is TRBJ2-1; D might be TRBD2 (6 bases). In germline, CDR1 is LGHNA, CDR2 YSLEER. The CDR3 contains 15 residues. V was trimmed by 1 base and J by 2 bases, leaving 9 bases between them. Here the CDR3 reads CASSQGGAAYNEQFF. The CDR3 region has the DNA TGCGCCAGCAGCCAAGGCGGGGCGGCCTACAATGAGCAGTTCTTC.

The chain uses TRBV19 and TRBJ1-5; weak D call: TRBD1 (6 bases). V was clipped by 2 bases and J by 4 bases, with 15 bases between them. This CDR3 is 16 amino acids long. Germline V gene sequence: CDR1 LNHDA, CDR2 SQIVND (reference sequence). The CDR3 DNA is TGTGCCAGTAGTATAAAGGGGGGCGCGGGAAATCAGCCCCAGCATTTT. Translating gives CASSIKGGAGNQPQHF.

This clone was recorded a few times. The chain employs TRBV28 and TRBJ2-2, with unresolved D. The V gene's germline CDR1 is MDHEN and CDR2 SYDVKM. The CDR3 length is 12 residues. V shed 2 bases and J shed 6 bases, with 4 bases lying between them. CDR3 in DNA: TGTGCCAGCAGTTTACCCCCCGGGGAGCTGTTTTTT. Amino acids: CASSLPPGELFF. The full variable domain, rest sourced from reference TRBV28 and TRBJ2-2, is DVKVTQSSRYLVKRTGEKVFLECVQDMDHENMFWYRQDPGLGLRLIYFSYDVKMKEKGDIPEGYSVSREKKERFSLILESASTNQTSMYLCASSLPPGELFFGEGSRLTVL.

The V call is TRBV6-2 or TRBV6-3, the J call TRBJ1-5, with 7 bases identical to TRBD1. J gave up 4 bases and V 6 bases, and 12 bases lay outside the gene matches. The CDR3 is 16 amino acids. Germline CDR1 is MNHEY and CDR2 is SVGEGT. The CDR3 coding sequence is TGTGCCAGCAGCCCTAACATCGGGACAGTTAATCAGCCCCAGCATTTT. It yields the protein CASSPNIGTVNQPQHF.

The rearrangement links TRBV5-5 to TRBJ2-5; D ambiguous. The CDR3 has 14 residues. Trimming took off 0 bases at V and 0 bases at J, with 6 bases between the two ends. The V gene's germline CDR1 is SGHKS and CDR2 YYEKEE (reference sequence). In nucleotides, the CDR3 is TGTGCCAGCAGCTTGGTGGGGTACCAAGAGACCCAGTACTTC. Amino acids: CASSLVGYQETQYF.

The chain has TRBV6-5 and TRBJ1-6; unclear D gene. In germline, CDR1 is MNHEY, CDR2 SVGAGI. V dropped 6 bases and J dropped 7 bases, with 7 bases sitting between them. The CDR3 consists of 12 residues. As DNA, the CDR3 is TGTGCCAGCAGGTCGAAGAATTCACCCCTCCACTTT. This gives the protein CASRSKNSPLHF.

J is TRBJ1-1 and V is TRBV27, with D unresolved. Germline V gives CDR1 MNHEY, CDR2 SMNVEV (reference sequence). The ends were cut back, 1 base at V and 1 base at J, with 7 bases in the middle. The CDR3 runs to 14 residues. CDR3: CASSLFRQNTEAFF. For the CDR3, the DNA is TGTGCCAGCAGTTTATTCAGGCAGAACACTGAAGCTTTCTTT.

The chain has TRBV21-1 and TRBJ2-3; the DNA was not compared with TRBD2, the D call given in the table. TRBV21-1 is deemed a pseudogene. The CDR3 runs to 15 residues. Here the CDR3 reads CASRGLVVMQDTQYF. CDR3 nucleotide sequence: TGTGCCAGCAGAGGACTAGTAGTCATGCAAGATACGCAGTATTTT.